A single sample gave rise to the 25 T cell receptor beta chains below, sequenced in a study of Graves' ophthalmopathy and Graves' hyperthyroidism. Investigators amplified TCR beta CDR3 regions from RNA transcripts. An opening RT-PCR round employed HTBI primers and preceded a second-round multiplex PCR. One entry per CDR3 protein, called by TCRdb with MiXCR from the multiplex PCR reads. The sample includes around 590,000 distinct CDR3 sequences, roughly 39% of them seen just once. Sequencing was carried out using peripheral blood or thyroid tissue (not recorded which). The receptors stem from an adult man with Graves' hyperthyroidism.

In regard to this clonotype: The limits of the CDR3 on the DNA are not certain, so only TCRdb's listed CDR3 is given. The J gene is TRBJ1-2, the V gene TRBV29-1. The CDR3 comprises 12 residues, both ends counted. CDR1 is SQVTM, CDR2 ANQGSEA, per germline. The chain's CDR3 is CSVEEVGRGNTF.

This clonotype was seen repeatedly, ten times or more. The chain is built from TRBV7-2 and TRBJ2-7, with 7 bases fitting TRBD1. Germline CDR1 and CDR2: SGHTA and FQGNSA. The V and J ends lost 3 bases and 2 bases, in that order; junction bases with no gene match: 7. The CDR3 is made up of 15 amino acids. The CDR3 DNA follows: TGTGCCAGCAGCTTTGACAGGGACCGTACCTACGAGCAGTACTTC. Translated, it gives CASSFDRDRTYEQYF.

This clonotype was picked up many times. The chain joins TRBV12-3 or TRBV12-4 to TRBJ1-5; D ambiguous. CDR3 size: 13 residues. V was trimmed by 3 bases and J by 4 bases, leaving 7 bases between them. The CDR3 DNA sequence: TGTGCCAGCAGTTTTGGGAGAAATCAGCCCCAGCATTTT. Translated: CASSFGRNQPQHF.

The rearrangement links TRBV20-1 to TRBJ2-7, with no clear D. The CDR3 is 14 residues long. Trimming took 4 bases from V and 3 from J, leaving 16 bases between them. Germline V gene data show CDR1 as DFQATT and CDR2 as SNEGSKA (reference sequence). For the CDR3, the DNA is TGCAGTGCTAAAAAAGACTTAATAAGCTACGAGCAGTACTTC. Protein product: CSAKKDLISYEQYF.

This clonotype was picked up a small number of times. The CDR3 DNA reads as TGTGCCACCAGTGATTTAAGGGTGTCAACTAATGAAAAACTGTTTTTT. It is translated as CATSDLRVSTNEKLFF. The chain employs TRBV24-1 and TRBJ1-4; D is uncertain. Trimming took 1 base from V and 0 from J, leaving 8 bases between them. The length of the CDR3 is 16 residues. Germline CDR1 and CDR2: KGHDR and SFDVKD.

V is TRBV10-3 and J is TRBJ2-5; D is perhaps TRBD2 (5 bases). Germline CDR1 reads ENHRY; CDR2 reads SYGVKD. This CDR3 region has 14 residues. Trimming left V 0 bases short and J 5 bases short, with 10 bases between. DNA of the CDR3: TGTGCCATCAGTGAGTCGACTATCGGGGAGACCCAGTACTTC. This gives the protein CAISESTIGETQYF.

Comments on this clonotype: A much larger clone differs by one base, so this may be a read error. This chain uses TRBV10-3 with TRBJ1-2, with D unclear. Trimming removed 10 bases from V and 6 bases from J, with 21 bases in between. The CDR3 loop spans 14 amino acids. From germline, CDR1 is ENHRY and CDR2 SYGVKD. The CDR3 reads CASSLGHLVDGYTF. The CDR3 region has the DNA TGTGCCAGCAGCCTAGGTCACCTGGTGGATGGCTACACCTTC.

V and J are TRBV28 and TRBJ2-2; TRBD1 aligns across 8 bases. Germline V CDR1 and CDR2: MDHEN, SYDVKM. The V segment lost 7 bases and the J segment 6 bases; nucleotides outside the gene matches: 10. The CDR3 runs 15 residues. Written as DNA, the CDR3 is TGTGCCAGCACCTCCCGGACAGGGAGGTCCGGGGAGCTGTTTTTT. This translates into CASTSRTGRSGELFF.

This clonotype came up many times. This chain links TRBV9 with TRBJ1-6; D gene uncertain. This CDR3 has 14 amino acids. Between the trimmed V and J ends, which lost 0 bases and 9 bases, there was a span of 10 bases. Germline V gene lookup returns CDR1 SGDLS and CDR2 YYNGEE. CDR3 protein: CASSVAGVGSPLHF. The CDR3 bases are TGTGCCAGCAGCGTAGCTGGGGTGGGTTCACCCCTCCACTTT. Full variable domain (outside the CDR3, taken from reference TRBV9 and TRBJ1-6): DSGVTQTPKHLITATGQRVTLRCSPRSGDLSVYWYQQSLDQGLQFLIQYYNGEERAKGNILERFSAQQFPDLHSELNLSSLELGDSALYFCASSVAGVGSPLHFGNGTRLTVT.

This clonotype came up a few times. The rearrangement links TRBV18 to TRBJ1-1, with D possibly matching TRBD1 (5 bases). The CDR3 contains 13 residues. The V and J ends lost 5 bases and 4 bases respectively, with 11 bases between them. Germline V gene data show CDR1 as KGHSH and CDR2 as LQKENI. The CDR3 nucleotides are TGTGCCAGCTCAACGGGACCCAGCACTGAAGCTTTCTTT. It translates to CASSTGPSTEAFF.

This clonotype showed up just a few times. The rearrangement uses TRBV24-1 and TRBJ1-1, with D unclear. This CDR3 spans 14 amino acids. V was shortened by 8 bases and J by 0 bases, with 12 bases between the two germline ends. Germline V lookup: CDR1 KGHDR, CDR2 SFDVKD. For the CDR3, the DNA is TGTGCCACCAAAAGTGGGGTTGTGAACACTGAAGCTTTCTTT. It translates to CATKSGVVNTEAFF.

With regard to this clonotype: A much larger clonotype is one base distant, so this may be a read error. This chain connects TRBV7-9 to TRBJ2-5; 9 positions match TRBD2. The CDR3 has 14 residues. Germline CDR1 reads SEHNR; CDR2 reads FQNEAQ (reference sequence). The trim removed 5 bases at V and 5 bases at J, leaving 6 bases unmatched. CDR3 in DNA: TGTGCCAGCAGCCCGGGACTAGCAGCGGAGACCCAGTACTTC. Protein: CASSPGLAAETQYF.

This clonotype showed up just a few times. The V gene is TRBV6-5, the J gene TRBJ2-7; a weak D match, TRBD1 (5 bases). This CDR3 has 15 residues. Germline values: CDR1 MNHEY, CDR2 SVGAGI. With 0 bases removed from V and 0 bases from J, the gap between germline ends came to 9 bases. CDR3 nucleotide sequence: TGTGCCAGCAGTTACTCGGCAGGGATCTCCTACGAGCAGTACTTC. Translating it yields CASSYSAGISYEQYF.

The CDR3 region is CSARSMIQTDTQYF. CDR3 sequence (DNA): TGCAGTGCTAGGTCCATGATACAAACAGATACGCAGTATTTT. This chain links TRBV20-1 with TRBJ2-3, with no clear D. The germline V and J ends were trimmed by 3 bases and 3 bases, with 13 bases remaining between them. This CDR3 has 14 residues. From germline, CDR1 is DFQATT and CDR2 SNEGSKA (reference sequence).

This clonotype was seen many times. CDR3 DNA sequence: TGTGCCAGTAGCAACGGGCCAGGGGAGACTGAAGCTTTCTTT. This translates into CASSNGPGETEAFF. The chain couples TRBV19 to TRBJ1-1; weak D call: TRBD1 (6 bases). The CDR3 runs 14 residues. The germline V and J ends were trimmed by 6 bases and 5 bases, with 16 bases remaining between them. Looked up from germline, CDR1 is LNHDA and CDR2 is SQIVND (reference sequence). The whole variable domain, remainder taken from reference TRBV19 and TRBJ1-1, is DGGITQSPKYLFRKEGQNVTLSCEQNLNHDAMYWYRQDPGQGLRLIYYSQIVNDFQKGDIAEGYSVSREKKESFPLTVTSAQKNPTAFYLCASSNGPGETEAFFGQGTRLTVV.

In this sample, this clonotype turned up many times. The chain employs TRBV7-2 and TRBJ1-2, with D possibly matching TRBD1 (6 bases). CDR1 is SGHTA, CDR2 FQGNSA, per germline. V dropped 5 bases and J dropped 4 bases, with 14 bases sitting between them. The CDR3 covers 14 residues. CDR3 nucleotide sequence: TGTGCCAGCAGCCCGTGGGGGGGGGCCTATGGCTACACCTTC. Translating gives CASSPWGGAYGYTF.

The rearrangement links TRBV29-1 to TRBJ1-1; no reliable D call. The CDR3 totals 14 residues. Germline CDR1 is SQVTM and CDR2 is ANQGSEA. Trimming stripped 0 bases from V and 7 bases from J, with 15 bases between. DNA of the CDR3: TGCAGCGTTGAAGATCTCGGGGTGACTAATGAAGCTTTCTTT. It is translated as CSVEDLGVTNEAFF.

As concerns this clonotype: This may come from a read error, since a much larger clone is one base off. The gene calls are TRBV4-2 and TRBJ1-2; D is ambiguous. The CDR3 covers 13 residues. The germline V gene encodes CDR1 LGHNA and CDR2 YNFKEQ. V gave up 4 bases and J gave up 4 bases, with 10 bases separating them. The CDR3 reads CASSPDLPYGYTF. The CDR3 bases are TGTGCCAGCAGCCCAGATTTACCCTATGGCTACACCTTC.

This clonotype was picked up one time. This chain uses TRBV9 with TRBJ2-3; D not certain. The germline V gene has CDR1 SGDLS and CDR2 YYNGEE. This CDR3 is 14 amino acids long. With 5 bases removed from V and 5 bases from J, the gap between germline ends came to 15 bases. The CDR3 loop reads CASSRPPFGDTQYF. CDR3 sequence (DNA): TGTGCCAGCAGTCGCCCTCCCTTTGGAGATACGCAGTATTTT.

This clonotype was detected many times. The chain couples TRBV5-1 to TRBJ1-1; 8 bases fit TRBD1. CDR3 length equals 15 residues. Per germline, CDR1 SGHRS and CDR2 YFSETQ. J was trimmed by 3 bases and V by 1 base; bases with no gene match: 5. The CDR3 nucleotides read TGCGCCAGCAGCTTGACAGGGGGTAGGGACACTGAAGCTTTCTTT. Protein: CASSLTGGRDTEAFF. Complete variable domain (other parts from reference TRBV5-1 and TRBJ1-1): KAGVTQTPRYLIKTRGQQVTLSCSPISGHRSVSWYQQTPGQGLQFLFEYFSETQRNKGNFPGRFSGRQFSNSRSEMNVSTLELGDSALYLCASSLTGGRDTEAFFGQGTRLTVV.

The table lists this clonotype with a count of one. This rearrangement joins TRBV29-1 to TRBJ2-2, with D perhaps TRBD2 (5 bases). The CDR3 is 13 residues long. The germline V gene has CDR1 SQVTM and CDR2 ANQGSEA. V was shortened by 7 bases and J by 6 bases, with 15 bases between the two germline ends. The CDR3 loop reads CSAVSTSPGELFF. The CDR3 nucleotides read TGCAGCGCCGTTTCCACTAGTCCCGGGGAGCTGTTTTTT.

The chain employs TRBV7-2 and TRBJ1-4; TRBD1 matches at 10 bases. Per germline, CDR1 SGHTA and CDR2 FQGNSA. CDR3 length: 19 residues. With 4 bases clipped from V and 4 bases from J, the junction kept 15 bases outside the gene matches. CDR3 DNA sequence: TGTGCCAGCAGCTCCGACGATCTTGACAGGGGGCGCGGTAATGAAAAACTGTTTTTT. Translating it yields CASSSDDLDRGRGNEKLFF.

On this clonotype: One base away lies a much larger clone, so this may be a sequencing read error. The V call is TRBV5-1, the J call TRBJ1-3; 7 bases agree with TRBD1. From germline, CDR1 is SGHRS and CDR2 YFSETQ. V lost 3 bases, J lost 5 bases, and 8 bases stayed unmatched. The CDR3 has 15 residues. The CDR3 coding sequence is TGCGCCAGCAGCTCGACAGGGAATTCTAGAAACACCATATATTTT. This encodes CASSSTGNSRNTIYF.

There are a few counts of this clonotype. The V gene is TRBV7-8, the J gene TRBJ1-4; D not certain. The CDR3 sequence is 15 residues long. V lost 8 bases and J lost 6, with 19 bases in between. Germline CDR1 reads SGHVS; CDR2 reads FQNEAQ. As DNA, the CDR3 is TGTGCCAGCTCACCACCCGGGGTGGGCGATGAAAAACTGTTTTTT. The encoded protein is CASSPPGVGDEKLFF.

There are many counts of this clonotype. The chain carries TRBV6-5 and TRBJ2-7; D is ambiguous. The CDR3 length is 15 residues. The V end lost 6 bases, the J end lost 3 bases, and 18 bases lay between the germline ends. Per germline, CDR1 MNHEY and CDR2 SVGAGI. CDR3 DNA sequence: TGTGCCAGCAGCGACCTACAACAGCGATACTACGAGCAGTACTTC. It codes for CASSDLQQRYYEQYF.